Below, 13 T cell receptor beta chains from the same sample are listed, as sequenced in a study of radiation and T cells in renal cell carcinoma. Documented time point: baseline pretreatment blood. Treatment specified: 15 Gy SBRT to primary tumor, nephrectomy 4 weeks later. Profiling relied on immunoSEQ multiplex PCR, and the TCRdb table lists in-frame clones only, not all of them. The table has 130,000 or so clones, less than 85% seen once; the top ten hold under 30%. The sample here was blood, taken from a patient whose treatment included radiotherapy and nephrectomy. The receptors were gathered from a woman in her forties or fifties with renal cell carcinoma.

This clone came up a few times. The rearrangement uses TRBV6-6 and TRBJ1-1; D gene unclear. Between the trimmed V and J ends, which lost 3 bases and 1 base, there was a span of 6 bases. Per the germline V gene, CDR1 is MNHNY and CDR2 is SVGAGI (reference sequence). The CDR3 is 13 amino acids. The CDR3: CASSYRANTEAFF. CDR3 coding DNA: TGTGCCAGCAGTTATCGGGCGAACACTGAAGCTTTCTTT.

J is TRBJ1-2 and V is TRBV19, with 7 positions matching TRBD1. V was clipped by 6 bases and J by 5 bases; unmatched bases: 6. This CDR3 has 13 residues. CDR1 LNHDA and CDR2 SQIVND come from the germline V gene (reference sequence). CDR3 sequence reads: CASSPGQKYGYTF. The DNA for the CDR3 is TGTGCCAGTAGCCCGGGACAGAAGTATGGCTACACCTTC.

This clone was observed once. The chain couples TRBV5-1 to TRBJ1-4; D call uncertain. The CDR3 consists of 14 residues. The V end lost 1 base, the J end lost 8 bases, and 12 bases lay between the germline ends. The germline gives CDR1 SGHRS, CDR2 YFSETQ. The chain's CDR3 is CASSLFGEREKLFF. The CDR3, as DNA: TGCGCCAGCAGCTTGTTCGGGGAGAGGGAAAAACTGTTTTTT.

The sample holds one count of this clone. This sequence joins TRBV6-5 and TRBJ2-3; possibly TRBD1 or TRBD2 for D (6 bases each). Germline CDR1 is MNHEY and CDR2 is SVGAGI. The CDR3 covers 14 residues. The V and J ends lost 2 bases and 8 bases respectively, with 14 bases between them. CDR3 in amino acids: CASSYGGQSGTQYF. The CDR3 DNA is TGTGCCAGCAGTTACGGGGGGCAAAGTGGTACGCAGTATTTT.

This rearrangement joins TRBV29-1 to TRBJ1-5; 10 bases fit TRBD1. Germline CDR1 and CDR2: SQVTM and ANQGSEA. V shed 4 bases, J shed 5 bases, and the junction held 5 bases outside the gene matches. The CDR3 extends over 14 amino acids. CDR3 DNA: TGCAGCGTTGCTACTGGGACAGGGGATCAGCCCCAGCATTTT. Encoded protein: CSVATGTGDQPQHF.

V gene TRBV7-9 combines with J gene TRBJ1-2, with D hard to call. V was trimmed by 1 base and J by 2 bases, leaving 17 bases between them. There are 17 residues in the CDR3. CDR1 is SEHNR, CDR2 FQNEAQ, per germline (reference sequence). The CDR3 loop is CASSLVEITTSNYGYTF. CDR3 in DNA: TGTGCCAGCAGCTTAGTAGAAATAACAACCTCCAACTATGGCTACACCTTC. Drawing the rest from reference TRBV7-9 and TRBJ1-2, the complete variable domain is DTGVSQNPRHKITKRGQNVTFRCDPISEHNRLYWYRQTLGQGPEFLTYFQNEAQLEKSRLLSDRFSAERPKGSFSTLEIQRTEQGDSAMYLCASSLVEITTSNYGYTFGSGTRLTVV.

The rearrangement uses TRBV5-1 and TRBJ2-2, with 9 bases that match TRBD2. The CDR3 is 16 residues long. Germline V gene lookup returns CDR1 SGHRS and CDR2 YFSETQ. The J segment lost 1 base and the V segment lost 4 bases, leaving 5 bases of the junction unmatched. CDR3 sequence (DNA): TGCGCCAGCAGCCGGCTTAGCGGGAGGAACACCGGGGAGCTGTTTTTT. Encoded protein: CASSRLSGRNTGELFF.

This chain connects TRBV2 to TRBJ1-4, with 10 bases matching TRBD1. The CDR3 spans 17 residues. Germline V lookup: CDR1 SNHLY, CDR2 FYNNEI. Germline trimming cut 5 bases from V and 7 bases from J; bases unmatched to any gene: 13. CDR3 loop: CASSSGTGVVPGEKLFF. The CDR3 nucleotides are TGTGCCAGCAGTTCCGGGACAGGGGTAGTCCCAGGTGAAAAACTGTTTTTT.

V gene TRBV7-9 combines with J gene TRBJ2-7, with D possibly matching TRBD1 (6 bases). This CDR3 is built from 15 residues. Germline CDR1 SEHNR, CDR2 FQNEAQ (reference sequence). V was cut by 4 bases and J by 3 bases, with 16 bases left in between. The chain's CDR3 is CASSSSGTQDYEQYF. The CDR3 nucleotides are TGTGCCAGCAGCTCCTCCGGGACACAGGACTACGAGCAGTACTTC.

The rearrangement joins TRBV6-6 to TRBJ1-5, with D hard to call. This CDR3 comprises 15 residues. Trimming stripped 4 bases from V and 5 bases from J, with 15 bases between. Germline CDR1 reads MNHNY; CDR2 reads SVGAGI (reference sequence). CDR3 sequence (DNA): TGTGCCAGCAGTTCACCGGGAGCCAAACATCAGCCCCAGCATTTT. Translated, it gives CASSSPGAKHQPQHF.

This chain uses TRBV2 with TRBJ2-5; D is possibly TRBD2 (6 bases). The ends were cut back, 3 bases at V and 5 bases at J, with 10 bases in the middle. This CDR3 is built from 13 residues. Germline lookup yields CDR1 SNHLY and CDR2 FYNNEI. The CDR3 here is CASSETRGETQYF. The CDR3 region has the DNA TGTGCCAGCAGTGAGACGCGGGGTGAGACCCAGTACTTC.

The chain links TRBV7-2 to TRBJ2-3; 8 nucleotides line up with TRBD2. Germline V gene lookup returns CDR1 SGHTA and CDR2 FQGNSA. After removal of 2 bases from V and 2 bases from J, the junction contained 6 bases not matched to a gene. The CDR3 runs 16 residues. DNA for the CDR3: TGTGCCAGCAGCTTATGGGTCGGGGGGGTCACAGATACGCAGTATTTT. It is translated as CASSLWVGGVTDTQYF.

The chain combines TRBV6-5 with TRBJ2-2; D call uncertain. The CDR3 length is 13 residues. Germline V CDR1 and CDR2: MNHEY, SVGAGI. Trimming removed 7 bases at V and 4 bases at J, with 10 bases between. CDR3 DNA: TGTGCCAGCACTTTGCGTGGCACCGGGGAGCTGTTTTTT. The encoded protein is CASTLRGTGELFF.